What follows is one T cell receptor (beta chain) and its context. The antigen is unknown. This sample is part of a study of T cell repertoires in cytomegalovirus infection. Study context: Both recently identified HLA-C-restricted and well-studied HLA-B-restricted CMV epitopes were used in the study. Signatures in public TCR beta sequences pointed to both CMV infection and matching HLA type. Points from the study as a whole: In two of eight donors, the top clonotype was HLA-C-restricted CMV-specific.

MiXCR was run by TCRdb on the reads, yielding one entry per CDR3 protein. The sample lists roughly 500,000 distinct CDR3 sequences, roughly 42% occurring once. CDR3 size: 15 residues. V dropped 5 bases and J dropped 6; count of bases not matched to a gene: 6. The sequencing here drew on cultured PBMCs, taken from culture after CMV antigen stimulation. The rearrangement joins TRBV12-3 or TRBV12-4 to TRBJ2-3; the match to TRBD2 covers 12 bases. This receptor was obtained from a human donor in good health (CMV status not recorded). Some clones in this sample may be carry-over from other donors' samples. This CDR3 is CASSPTSGSGDTQYF. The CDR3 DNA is TGTGCCAGCAGTCCGACTAGCGGGAGTGGCGATACGCAGTATTTT.